This T cell receptor beta chain was documented in a study of T cells after posttransplantation cyclophosphamide. Study-wide results and limits: After PTCy, TRB diversity resembled that of CNI/methotrexate controls. Tissue-infiltrating T cells from skin or gut overlapped little with blood T cells. Later blood repertoires were often dominated by clones from the donor CD8+ memory compartment.

The related graft donor's blood sample was taken on the day of bone marrow donation. Germline-derived CDR1 and CDR2 are SGHNT and YYREEE (reference sequence). The V and J ends lost 4 bases and 6 bases, in that order; junction bases with no gene match: 7. This CDR3 contains 14 residues. This clone was observed many times. Its cognate antigen is unknown. The method was immunoSEQ multiplex PCR; TCRdb's version includes in-frame clones alone and lacks a portion of them. This sample shows fewer than 35,000 clones and no singletons; about 4.4% rests with the ten largest. The sequence was collected from a woman in her 30s in good health and a related stem cell transplant donor. Specimen: PBMCs. The chain employs TRBV5-4 and TRBJ2-1; 7 bases are shared with TRBD1. The CDR3 is CASSLRQGINEQFF. The CDR3 DNA reads as TGTGCCAGCAGCCTACGACAGGGTATCAATGAGCAGTTCTTC.